In its sample, the clone carrying this T cell receptor beta chain was seen many times. The antigen remains undetermined. The CDR3 runs to 16 residues. The V segment lost 3 bases and the J segment 1 base; nucleotides outside the gene matches: 6. Germline CDR1 is LNHNV and CDR2 is YYDKDF (reference sequence). These data are taken from a study of early T cells in non-severe SARS-CoV-2 infection. Study summary: Whole-blood bulk RNA, unsorted, was sequenced, and chains were unpaired. Regarding the study as a whole: VDJdb matching skewed toward anti-spike CD8 responses, missing private and CD4 specificities.

Individual cDNA molecules each received unique molecular identifiers attached to them. Each CDR3 protein gets one entry after TCRdb re-called the 5' RACE reads with MiXCR. In the table there are 35,000 to 45,000 distinct CDR3 sequences, approximately 9.1% of which are singletons. This rearrangement joins TRBV15 to TRBJ1-5, with TRBD1 matching over 7 bases. The clonotype originates from an adult who was a healthcare worker with PCR-confirmed SARS-CoV-2 infection or an uninfected control (not recorded which). The specimen sequenced was whole blood. The DNA for the CDR3 is TGTGCCACCAGCAGCCTAGGACAGGCGAGCAATCAGCCCCAGCATTTT. Translation gives CATSSLGQASNQPQHF.